Below, 19 T cell receptor beta chains from the same sample are listed, as sequenced in a study of blood T cells in healthy people across ages. The use of a sample-barcoded 5' primer and a J-beta primer mix characterized a second PCR of about 6 to 12 cycles. Via MiXCR, TCRdb re-called the 5' RACE reads, giving one row per CDR3 protein. The sample has hundreds of thousands of distinct CDR3 sequences, about 52% seen once. Sequencing was carried out using blood. Receptors were obtained from a woman in her sixties in good health.

V gene TRBV5-1 combines with J gene TRBJ1-1, with 8 bases fitting TRBD1. The V gene end was trimmed by 0 bases and the J gene end by 4 bases; junction bases not matched to a gene: 8. The germline CDR1 and CDR2 sequences are SGHRS and YFSETQ. This CDR3 contains 16 residues. The CDR3 DNA reads TGCGCCAGCAGCTTGGCCCCAGGGGGCGGGAGCACTGAAGCTTTCTTT. Protein: CASSLAPGGGSTEAFF.

This clonotype came up a few times. The chain combines TRBV5-6 with TRBJ2-1, with 8 bases fitting TRBD2. V dropped 1 base and J dropped 1; count of bases not matched to a gene: 1. The CDR3 contains 15 residues. Germline V lookup: CDR1 SGHDT, CDR2 YYEEEE. The CDR3 sequence: CASSLSGRSYNEQFF. The CDR3, as DNA: TGTGCCAGCAGCTTGAGCGGGAGATCCTACAATGAGCAGTTCTTC.

Regarding this clonotype: Since a much larger clone is just one base distant, this may be a read error. V is TRBV3-1 and J is TRBJ2-5; possibly TRBD1 for D (6 bases). Germline V CDR1 and CDR2: LGHDT, YNNKEL (reference sequence). The CDR3 extends over 13 amino acids. Between the trimmed V and J ends, which lost 4 bases and 11 bases, there was a span of 17 bases. CDR3 in amino acids: CASSLDRYNEQYF. The CDR3 coding sequence is TGTGCCAGCAGCCTCGACAGGTACAATGAGCAGTACTTC.

The gene calls are TRBV7-3 and TRBJ2-3; D is unclear. V was trimmed by 0 bases and J by 4 bases, leaving 11 bases between them. Per germline, CDR1 SGHTA and CDR2 FQGTGA. The CDR3 spans 15 residues. The CDR3 region is CASSLTPIAADTQYF. The CDR3 DNA is TGTGCCAGCAGCTTAACCCCAATAGCCGCAGATACGCAGTATTTT.

The chain couples TRBV29-1 to TRBJ2-6; 7 bases are shared with TRBD1. CDR3 length: 15 amino acids. V lost 8 bases to trimming and J lost 0 bases; unmatched junction nucleotides: 7. Germline V gene sequence: CDR1 SQVTM, CDR2 ANQGSEA. The CDR3 is CSSSTGSSGANVLTF. DNA of the CDR3: TGCAGCTCGTCGACAGGGAGCTCTGGGGCCAACGTCCTGACTTTC.

This rearrangement joins TRBV15 to TRBJ1-4; 10 bases align to TRBD1. Germline CDR1 LNHNV, CDR2 YYDKDF (reference sequence). This CDR3 has 15 residues. The V segment lost 3 bases and the J segment 6 bases; nucleotides outside the gene matches: 4. CDR3 in DNA: TGTGCCACCAGCAGGGAGACAGGGGGCGATGAAAAACTGTTTTTT. It translates to CATSRETGGDEKLFF.

This clonotype appeared a few times. The chain couples TRBV3-1 to TRBJ1-1, with a possible D match to TRBD1 (6 bases). V was clipped by 6 bases and J by 1 base, with 15 bases between them. The CDR3 loop spans 15 amino acids. Germline values: CDR1 LGHDT, CDR2 YNNKEL (reference sequence). The CDR3 DNA sequence: TGTGCCAGCAGTCCGCCCGGGACACAGAACACTGAAGCTTTCTTT. This codes for CASSPPGTQNTEAFF.

This rearrangement joins TRBV20-1 to TRBJ2-5; 14 bases agree with TRBD2. CDR1 and CDR2 (germline): DFQATT, SNEGSKA (reference sequence). After removal of 2 bases from V and 4 bases from J, the junction contained 3 bases not matched to a gene. The CDR3 totals 15 residues. Here the CDR3 reads CSARPGLAGAETQYF. CDR3 DNA: TGCAGTGCTAGACCGGGACTAGCGGGAGCAGAGACCCAGTACTTC.

This clonotype was counted only a few times. The CDR3 reads CASRSQGASDEKLFF. The CDR3, as DNA: TGTGCCAGCAGAAGCCAGGGGGCCAGCGATGAAAAACTGTTTTTT. This rearrangement joins TRBV2 to TRBJ1-4; TRBD1 matches 8 bases. Germline-derived CDR1 and CDR2 are SNHLY and FYNNEI. The length of the CDR3 is 15 residues. Trimming cost V 6 bases and J 6 bases; bases outside gene matches: 9.

The sample holds a few counts of this clonotype. V is TRBV29-1 and J is TRBJ1-6; no firm D call. V gave up 5 bases and J gave up 6 bases, with 11 bases separating them. Germline CDR1 reads SQVTM; CDR2 reads ANQGSEA. CDR3 size: 13 residues. In nucleotides, the CDR3 is TGCAGCGTTTTAAGGGAACCTAATTCACCCCTCCACTTT. Protein: CSVLREPNSPLHF.

This clonotype was detected a few times. V usage is TRBV5-1 and J usage is TRBJ2-5; 13 bases are shared with TRBD2. V lost 2 bases, J lost 3 bases, and 4 bases stayed unmatched. Germline V lookup: CDR1 SGHRS, CDR2 YFSETQ. The CDR3 consists of 16 residues. The CDR3 here is CASSFGGLAGEETQYF. CDR3 DNA sequence: TGCGCCAGCAGCTTTGGCGGACTAGCGGGAGAAGAGACCCAGTACTTC.

The chain carries TRBV5-6 and TRBJ2-1; D might be TRBD2 (5 bases). CDR3 length: 13 residues. Germline-derived CDR1 and CDR2 are SGHDT and YYEEEE. Trimming cost V 4 bases and J 5 bases, with 10 bases left between them. CDR3 in DNA: TGTGCCAGCAGCCCCAGAGGGCACAATGAGCAGTTCTTC. Translated: CASSPRGHNEQFF.

This clonotype was counted a few times. The chain links TRBV20-1 to TRBJ2-3; D gene unclear. Germline values: CDR1 DFQATT, CDR2 SNEGSKA (reference sequence). V dropped 1 base and J dropped 6 bases, with 8 bases sitting between them. The CDR3 loop spans 12 amino acids. As DNA, the CDR3 is TGCAGTGCTAGAGTTTCGTCGGATACGCAGTATTTT. Its protein is CSARVSSDTQYF.

A note on this clonotype: The junction and the germline gene differ at one end; a read error may be behind it. This chain links TRBV11-3 with TRBJ2-1, with 7 bases fitting TRBD2. The CDR3 sequence is 15 residues long. The germline gives CDR1 SGHNT, CDR2 YENEEA. Written as DNA, the CDR3 is TGTGCCAGCAGCTTAGGCGGGAGCTACTACAGTGAGCAGTTCTTC. Protein: CASSLGGSYYSEQFF.

The rearrangement joins TRBV20-1 to TRBJ1-2; the D is unclear. The V gene's germline CDR1 is DFQATT and CDR2 SNEGSKA (reference sequence). The CDR3 spans 13 residues. With 3 bases removed from V and 4 bases from J, the gap between germline ends came to 12 bases. CDR3 amino acids: CSASRAASYGYTF. The CDR3 nucleotides read TGCAGTGCTAGTCGGGCAGCATCCTATGGCTACACCTTC.

The chain uses TRBV7-2 and TRBJ2-4; 9 bases fit TRBD2. The J call could be wrong; TRBJ2-7 is a better fit for the DNA end. Germline assignment: CDR1 SGHTA and CDR2 FQGNSA. The CDR3 has 17 amino acids. This CDR3 is CASSPSVLAGRHDEQYF. The CDR3 DNA reads as TGTGCCAGCAGCCCCTCCGTCCTAGCGGGAAGGCATGACGAGCAGTACTTC.

The chain uses TRBV28 and TRBJ2-5, with 15 bases identical to TRBD2. CDR3 length equals 18 residues. The germline gives CDR1 MDHEN, CDR2 SYDVKM. V lost 4 bases, J lost 2 bases, and 8 bases stayed unmatched. CDR3 sequence reads: CASSYSGLAGGLQETQYF. In nucleotides, the CDR3 is TGTGCCAGCAGTTACTCGGGACTAGCGGGGGGACTGCAAGAGACCCAGTACTTC.

V usage is TRBV20-1 and J usage is TRBJ2-7; D might be TRBD2 (5 bases). The CDR3 is made up of 14 amino acids. The V gene's germline CDR1 is DFQATT and CDR2 SNEGSKA (reference sequence). V lost 6 bases to trimming and J lost 5 bases, with 20 bases between them. For the CDR3, the DNA is TGCAGTGCCCCAGATCAAAGCTATAGCGACGAGCAGTACTTC. This codes for CSAPDQSYSDEQYF.

The genes are TRBV7-8 and TRBJ2-7; D might be TRBD1 (6 bases). The CDR3 is made up of 16 amino acids. Trimming shortened V by 0 bases and J by 0 bases, and 12 bases separated the two germline ends. Germline V CDR1 and CDR2: SGHVS, FQNEAQ. The CDR3 spells CASSLASDSFSYEQYF. The CDR3 DNA reads as TGTGCCAGCAGCTTAGCATCGGACAGCTTCTCCTACGAGCAGTACTTC.